This T cell receptor (beta chain) was observed in a study of OX40 agonist ivuxolimab in advanced cancers. Study-wide results and caveats: On average, a greater number of expanded clones characterised CD8+ T cells relative to CD4+.

At baseline, cycle 4 day 1, and cycle 7 day 1, blood was sampled. Comments on this clone: What it binds is not known.

Measured with immunoSEQ multiplex PCR; TCRdb has only the in-frame clones, and not every one. The repertoire includes 30,000 or so clones, roughly 82% of them detected once, and roughly 21% sits in the top ten. V shed 4 bases and J shed 2 bases, with 8 bases lying between them. CDR1 is MGHRA, CDR2 YSYEKL, per germline. CDR3 size: 13 residues. The V call is TRBV4-1, the J call TRBJ2-5; D unresolved. This sequence was found in an adult with an advanced solid tumor such as melanoma, head and neck, liver or kidney cancer. Sequences were derived from CD4+ or CD8+ T cells sorted from blood, sampled in a trial of the OX40 agonist ivuxolimab. In DNA form, the CDR3 reads TGCGCCAGCAGCCGTGGACCTCAAGAGACCCAGTACTTC. Protein: CASSRGPQETQYF.